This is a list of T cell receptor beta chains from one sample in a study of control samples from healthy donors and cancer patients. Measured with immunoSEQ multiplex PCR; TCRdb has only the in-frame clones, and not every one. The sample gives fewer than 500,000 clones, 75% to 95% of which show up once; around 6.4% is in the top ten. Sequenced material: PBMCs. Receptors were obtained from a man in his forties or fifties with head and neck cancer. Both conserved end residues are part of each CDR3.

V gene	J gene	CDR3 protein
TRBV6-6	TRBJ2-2	CASTYWRDWSVGELFF
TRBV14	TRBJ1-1	CASSQYRISEAFF
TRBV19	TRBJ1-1	CASSLDGDTGDEAFF
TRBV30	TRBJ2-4	CAWSPTGDIQYF
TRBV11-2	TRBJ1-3	CASSLAGGGSGNTIYF
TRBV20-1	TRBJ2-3	CSASGGASTDTQYF
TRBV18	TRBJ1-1	CATSTANTEAFF
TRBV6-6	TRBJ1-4	CASSQRKTGVVYYEKLFF
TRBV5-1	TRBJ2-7	CASSSRDTYYEQYF
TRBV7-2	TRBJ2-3	CASSEGLAADTQYF
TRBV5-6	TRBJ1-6	CASSGVAQGYNSPLHF
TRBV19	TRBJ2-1	CASSKRSQGAEQFF
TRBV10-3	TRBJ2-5	CVISEQSGQGRETQYF
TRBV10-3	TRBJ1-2	CAIRSRDTAYGYTF
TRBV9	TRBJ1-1	CASSVSGMNTEAFF
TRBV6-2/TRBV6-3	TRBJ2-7	CASSRGQGVSYEQYF
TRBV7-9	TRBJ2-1	CASSFLQGGNEQFF
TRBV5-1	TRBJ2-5	CASSPKFTSRQETQYF
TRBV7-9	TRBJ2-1	CASSLQGNEQFF
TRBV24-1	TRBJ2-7	CATSPGGTRARYEQYF
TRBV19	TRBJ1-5	CASSGAGRDQPQHF
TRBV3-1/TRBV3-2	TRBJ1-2	CASSLSKAYYGYTF
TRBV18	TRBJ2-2	CASSPQLPGQYTGELFF
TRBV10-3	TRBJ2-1	CANLAGTYNEQFF
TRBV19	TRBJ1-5	CASSKFSNQPQHF
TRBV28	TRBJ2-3	CASSRTVTGTNTDTQYF
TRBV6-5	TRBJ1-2	CASSSLRGAGYTF
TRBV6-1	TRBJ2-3	CASSEVLGQTSTDTQYF
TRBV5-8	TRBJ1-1	CASSLVGGTLNTEAFF
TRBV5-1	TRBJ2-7	CASPLPKGHEQYF
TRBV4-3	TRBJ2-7	CASSQDLGTNSYEQYF
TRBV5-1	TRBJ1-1	CASSLGYGGHTEAFF
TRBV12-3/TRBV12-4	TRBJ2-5	CASKPGSQETQYF
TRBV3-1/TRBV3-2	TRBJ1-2	CASSQDRTAYGYTF
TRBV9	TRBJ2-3	CASSVVDSGWEDTQYF
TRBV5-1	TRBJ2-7	CASSLARTYVSYEQYF
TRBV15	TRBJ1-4	CATSRELGKGAEKLFF
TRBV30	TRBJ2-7	CAWSHRVAVGRDEQYF
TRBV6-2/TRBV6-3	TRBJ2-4	CASSYPRDLAKNIQYF
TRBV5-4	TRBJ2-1	CASSLVQVGEQFF
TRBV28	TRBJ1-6	CASRIYRGLGDSPLHF
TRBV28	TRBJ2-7	CASSAYTGLAGTYEQYF
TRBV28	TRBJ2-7	CASSYPPYEQYF
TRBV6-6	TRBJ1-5	CASVDRTISNQPQHF
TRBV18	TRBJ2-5	CASSLDQYSQYF
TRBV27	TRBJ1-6	CASSFEESSPLHF
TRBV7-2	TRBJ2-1	CASSGQGASYNEQFF
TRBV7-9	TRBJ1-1	CASSLRTGEAFF
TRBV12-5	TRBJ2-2	CASGGRVTGELFF
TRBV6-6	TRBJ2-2	CASNRLAGIANTGELFF
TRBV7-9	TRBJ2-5	CASSEPRVWAQYF
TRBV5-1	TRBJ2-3	CASSWTGSDTQYF
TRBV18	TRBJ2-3	CASSPRQASTDTQYF
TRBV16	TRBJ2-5	CASSQSTGQQETQYF
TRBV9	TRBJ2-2	CASSVGTGRTGELFF
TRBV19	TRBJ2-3	CASRSPPGLAVDTQYF